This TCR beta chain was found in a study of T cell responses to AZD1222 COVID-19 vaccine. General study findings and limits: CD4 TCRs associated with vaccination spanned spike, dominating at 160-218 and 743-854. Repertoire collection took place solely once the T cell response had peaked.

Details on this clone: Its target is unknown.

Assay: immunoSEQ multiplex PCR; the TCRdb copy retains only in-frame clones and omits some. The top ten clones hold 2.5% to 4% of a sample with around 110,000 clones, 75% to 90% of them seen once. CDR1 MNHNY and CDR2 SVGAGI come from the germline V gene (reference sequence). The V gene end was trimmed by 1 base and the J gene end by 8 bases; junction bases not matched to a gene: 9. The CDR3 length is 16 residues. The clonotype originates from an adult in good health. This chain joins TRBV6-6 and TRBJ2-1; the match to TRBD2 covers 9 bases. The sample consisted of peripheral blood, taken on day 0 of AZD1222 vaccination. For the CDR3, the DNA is TGTGCCAGCAGTTACTACGCGGGGGGGCCTACGGATGAGCAGTTCTTC. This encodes CASSYYAGGPTDEQFF.